The source of this T cell receptor beta chain is a study of cytomegalovirus exposure and HLA in healthy donors. Study results and caveats: Despite most TCR sequences being rare, some public TCRs occurred in many donors.

Worth noting for this clone: Its specificity is unknown.

The V gene's germline CDR1 is MNHEY and CDR2 SVGAGI. Trimming took off 8 bases at V and 1 base at J, with 11 bases between the two ends. This CDR3 comprises 13 residues. The assay was immunoSEQ multiplex PCR, and TCRdb's table has in-frame clones only and misses some. The sample includes fewer than 150,000 clones, roughly 88% of them seen just once. Sequenced material: PBMCs. This TCR was recovered from a woman between 18 and 29 years old in good health and CMV-seropositive. The chain carries TRBV6-5 and TRBJ1-1, with D uncertain. The CDR3, as DNA: TGTGCCAGCCGGGTACCGGGGAACACTGAAGCTTTCTTT. It translates to CASRVPGNTEAFF.